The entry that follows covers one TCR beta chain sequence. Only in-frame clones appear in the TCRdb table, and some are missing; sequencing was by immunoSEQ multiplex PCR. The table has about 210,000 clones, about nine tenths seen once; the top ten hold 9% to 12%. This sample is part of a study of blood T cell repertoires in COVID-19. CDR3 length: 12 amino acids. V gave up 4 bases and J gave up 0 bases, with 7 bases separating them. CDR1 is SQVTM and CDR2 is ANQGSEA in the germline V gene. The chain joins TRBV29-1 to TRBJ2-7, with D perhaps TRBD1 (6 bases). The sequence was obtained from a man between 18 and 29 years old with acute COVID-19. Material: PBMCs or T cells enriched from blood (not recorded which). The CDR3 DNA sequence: TGCAGCGTTGGCAGGGGCTCCTACGAGCAGTACTTC. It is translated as CSVGRGSYEQYF.